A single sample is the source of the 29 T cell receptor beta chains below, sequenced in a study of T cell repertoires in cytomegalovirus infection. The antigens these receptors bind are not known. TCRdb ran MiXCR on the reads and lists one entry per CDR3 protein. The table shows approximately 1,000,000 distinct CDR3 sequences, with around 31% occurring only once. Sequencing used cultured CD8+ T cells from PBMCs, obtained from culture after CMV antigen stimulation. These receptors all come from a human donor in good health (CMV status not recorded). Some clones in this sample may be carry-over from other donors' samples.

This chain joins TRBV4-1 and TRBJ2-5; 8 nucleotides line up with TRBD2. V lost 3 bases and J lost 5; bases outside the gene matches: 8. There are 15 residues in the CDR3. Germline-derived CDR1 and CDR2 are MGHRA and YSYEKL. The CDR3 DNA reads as TGCGCCAGCAGCCACCGGCCCGGGGGGGCCGAGACCCAGTACTTC. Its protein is CASSHRPGGAETQYF.

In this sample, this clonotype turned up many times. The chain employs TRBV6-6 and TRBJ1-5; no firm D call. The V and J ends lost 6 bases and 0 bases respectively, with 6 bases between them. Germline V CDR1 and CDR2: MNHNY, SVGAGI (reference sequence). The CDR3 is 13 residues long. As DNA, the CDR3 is TGTGCCAGCAGACAGAATAGCAATCAGCCCCAGCATTTT. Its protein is CASRQNSNQPQHF.

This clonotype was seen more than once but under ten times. The CDR3: CASTFGVTYEQYF. CDR3 DNA: TGTGCCAGCACCTTCGGGGTGACCTACGAGCAGTACTTC. The chain links TRBV6-5 to TRBJ2-7; a possible D gene is TRBD2 (5 bases). There are 13 residues in the CDR3. The V end was cut by 7 bases, the J end by 2 bases, with 12 bases between. Germline CDR1 MNHEY, CDR2 SVGAGI.

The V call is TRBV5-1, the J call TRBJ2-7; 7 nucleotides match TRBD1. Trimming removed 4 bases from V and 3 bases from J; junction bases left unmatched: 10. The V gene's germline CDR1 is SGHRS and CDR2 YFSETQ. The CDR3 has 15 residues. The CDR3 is CASSDSGTVFYEQYF. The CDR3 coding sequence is TGCGCCAGCAGCGACTCCGGGACAGTTTTCTACGAGCAGTACTTC.

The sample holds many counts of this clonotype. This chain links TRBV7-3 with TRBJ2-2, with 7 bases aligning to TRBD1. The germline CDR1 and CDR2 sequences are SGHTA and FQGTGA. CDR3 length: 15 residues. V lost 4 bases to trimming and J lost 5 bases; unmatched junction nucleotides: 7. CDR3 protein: CASSSGTDITGELFF. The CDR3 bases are TGTGCCAGCAGCTCCGGGACAGACATTACCGGGGAGCTGTTTTTT.

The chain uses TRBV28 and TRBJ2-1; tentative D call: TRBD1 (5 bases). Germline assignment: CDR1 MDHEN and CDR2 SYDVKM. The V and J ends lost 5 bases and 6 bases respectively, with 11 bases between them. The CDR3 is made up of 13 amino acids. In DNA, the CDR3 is TGTGCCAGCAGTACTGGCAGGGTCAATGAGCAGTTCTTC. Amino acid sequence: CASSTGRVNEQFF.

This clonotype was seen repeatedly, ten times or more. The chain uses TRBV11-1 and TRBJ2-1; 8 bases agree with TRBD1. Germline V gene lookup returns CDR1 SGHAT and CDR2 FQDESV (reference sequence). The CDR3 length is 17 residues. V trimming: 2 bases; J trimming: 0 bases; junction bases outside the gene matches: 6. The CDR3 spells CASSLHRGISSYNEQFF. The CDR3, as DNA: TGTGCCAGCAGCTTACACAGGGGGATCAGCTCCTACAATGAGCAGTTCTTC.

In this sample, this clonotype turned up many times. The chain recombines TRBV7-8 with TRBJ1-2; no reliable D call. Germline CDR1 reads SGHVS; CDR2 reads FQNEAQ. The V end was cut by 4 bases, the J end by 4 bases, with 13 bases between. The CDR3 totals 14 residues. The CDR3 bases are TGTGCCAGCAGCTCGCCCGGGATGGGCTATGGCTACACCTTC. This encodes CASSSPGMGYGYTF.

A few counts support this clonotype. The CDR3 DNA reads as TGTGCCAGCAGTTACTCGGGCCAGGGCCTGGGGCCTGAAGCTTTCTTT. Its translation is CASSYSGQGLGPEAFF. V is TRBV6-6 and J is TRBJ1-1; the D gene is possibly TRBD1 (5 bases). V lost 0 bases to trimming and J lost 6 bases, with 17 bases between them. This CDR3 is built from 16 residues. Germline lookup yields CDR1 MNHNY and CDR2 SVGAGI (reference sequence).

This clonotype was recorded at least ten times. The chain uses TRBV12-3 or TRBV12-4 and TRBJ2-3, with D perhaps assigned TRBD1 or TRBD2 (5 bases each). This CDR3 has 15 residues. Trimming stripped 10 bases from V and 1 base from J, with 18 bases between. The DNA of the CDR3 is TGTGCCACCCGAGGGGTCCTGGTAGGCACAGATACGCAGTATTTT. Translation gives CATRGVLVGTDTQYF.

CDR3 sequence: CASSLTLGNQPQHF. In DNA, the CDR3 is TGTGCCAGCAGCCTGACCCTGGGCAATCAGCCCCAGCATTTT. The chain carries TRBV6-5 and TRBJ1-5, with unresolved D. V was pared by 6 bases and J by 2 bases, with 11 bases between. Per the germline V gene, CDR1 is MNHEY and CDR2 is SVGAGI. The CDR3 totals 14 residues.

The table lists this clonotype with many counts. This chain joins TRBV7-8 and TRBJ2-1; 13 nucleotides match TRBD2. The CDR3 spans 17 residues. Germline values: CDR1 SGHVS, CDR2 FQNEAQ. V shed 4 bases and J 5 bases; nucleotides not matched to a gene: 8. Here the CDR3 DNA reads TGTGCCAGCAGCTCCGGGACTAGCGGGGTTCCTCACAATGAGCAGTTCTTC. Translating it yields CASSSGTSGVPHNEQFF.

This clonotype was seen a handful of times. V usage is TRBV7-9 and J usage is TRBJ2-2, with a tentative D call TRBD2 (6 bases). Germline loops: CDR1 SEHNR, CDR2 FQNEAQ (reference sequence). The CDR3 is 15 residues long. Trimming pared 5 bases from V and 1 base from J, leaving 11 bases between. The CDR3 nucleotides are TGTGCCAGCAGCCCCCTCGGGGGGAACACCGGGGAGCTGTTTTTT. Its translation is CASSPLGGNTGELFF.

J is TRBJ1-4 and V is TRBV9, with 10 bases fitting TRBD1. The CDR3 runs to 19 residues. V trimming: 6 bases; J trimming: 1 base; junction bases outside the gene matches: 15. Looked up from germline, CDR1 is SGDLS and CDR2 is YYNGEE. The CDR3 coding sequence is TGTGCCAGCATTACCGGGACAGGGGTCGGTAAAAGAACTAATGAAAAACTGTTTTTT. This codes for CASITGTGVGKRTNEKLFF.

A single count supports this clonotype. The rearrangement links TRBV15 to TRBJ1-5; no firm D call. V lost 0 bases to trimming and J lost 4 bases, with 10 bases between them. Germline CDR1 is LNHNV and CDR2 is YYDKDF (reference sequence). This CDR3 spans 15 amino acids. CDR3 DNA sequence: TGTGCCACCAGCAGAGATTTGCATCGGAATCAGCCCCAGCATTTT. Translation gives CATSRDLHRNQPQHF.

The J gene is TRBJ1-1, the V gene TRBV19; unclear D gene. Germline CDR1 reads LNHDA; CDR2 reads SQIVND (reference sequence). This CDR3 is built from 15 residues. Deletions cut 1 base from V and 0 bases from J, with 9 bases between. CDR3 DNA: TGTGCCAGTAGTATAGGTCCCGACATGAACACTGAAGCTTTCTTT. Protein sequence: CASSIGPDMNTEAFF.

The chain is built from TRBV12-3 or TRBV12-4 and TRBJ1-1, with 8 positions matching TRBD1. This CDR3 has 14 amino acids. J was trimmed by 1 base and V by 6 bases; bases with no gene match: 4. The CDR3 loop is CASRLGQGNTEAFF. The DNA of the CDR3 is TGTGCCAGCAGGCTCGGACAGGGGAACACTGAAGCTTTCTTT.

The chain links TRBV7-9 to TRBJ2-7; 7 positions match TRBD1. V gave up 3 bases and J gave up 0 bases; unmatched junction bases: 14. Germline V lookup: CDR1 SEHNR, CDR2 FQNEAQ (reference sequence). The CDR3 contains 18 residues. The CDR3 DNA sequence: TGTGCCAGCAGCTTCGGCCAAATTCCGGGACAGTTCTCCTACGAGCAGTACTTC. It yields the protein CASSFGQIPGQFSYEQYF.

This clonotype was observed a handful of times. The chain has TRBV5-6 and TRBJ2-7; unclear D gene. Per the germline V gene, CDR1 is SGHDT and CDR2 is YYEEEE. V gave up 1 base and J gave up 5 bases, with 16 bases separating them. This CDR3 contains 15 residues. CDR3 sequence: CASSLKEGLGNEQYV. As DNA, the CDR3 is TGTGCCAGCAGCTTGAAAGAAGGCCTGGGGAACGAGCAGTACGTC.

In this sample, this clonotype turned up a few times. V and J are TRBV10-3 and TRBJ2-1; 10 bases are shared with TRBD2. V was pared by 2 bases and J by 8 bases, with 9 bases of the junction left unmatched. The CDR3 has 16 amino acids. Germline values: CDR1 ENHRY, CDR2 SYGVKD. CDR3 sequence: CAISEKAGGPRYEQFF. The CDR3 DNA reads TGTGCCATCAGTGAGAAAGCGGGGGGGCCTCGGTATGAGCAGTTCTTC.

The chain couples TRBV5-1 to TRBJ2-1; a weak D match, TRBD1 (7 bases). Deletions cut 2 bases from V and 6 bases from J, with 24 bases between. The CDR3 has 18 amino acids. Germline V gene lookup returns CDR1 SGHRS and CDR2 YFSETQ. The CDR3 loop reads CASSFRGHGAGGTNEQFF. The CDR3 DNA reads TGCGCCAGCAGCTTTAGGGGGCACGGAGCCGGGGGTACCAATGAGCAGTTCTTC.

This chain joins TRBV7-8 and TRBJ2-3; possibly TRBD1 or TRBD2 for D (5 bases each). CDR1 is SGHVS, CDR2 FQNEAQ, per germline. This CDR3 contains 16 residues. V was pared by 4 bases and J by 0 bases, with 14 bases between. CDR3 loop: CASSSRDDPSTDTQYF. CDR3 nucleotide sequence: TGTGCCAGCAGCTCCCGGGACGACCCTAGCACAGATACGCAGTATTTT.

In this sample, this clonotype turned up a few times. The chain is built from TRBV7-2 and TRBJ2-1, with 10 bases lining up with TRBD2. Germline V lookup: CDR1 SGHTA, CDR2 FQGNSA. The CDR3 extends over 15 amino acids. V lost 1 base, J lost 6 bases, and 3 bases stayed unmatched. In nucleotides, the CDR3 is TGTGCCAGCAGCTTAGGTAGCGGGGGGACCAATGAGCAGTTCTTC. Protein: CASSLGSGGTNEQFF. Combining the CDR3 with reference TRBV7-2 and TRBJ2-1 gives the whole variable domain GAGVSQSPSNKVTEKGKDVELRCDPISGHTALYWYRQSLGQGLEFLIYFQGNSAPDKSGLPSDRFSAERTGGSVSTLTIQRTQQEDSAVYLCASSLGSGGTNEQFFGPGTRLTVL.

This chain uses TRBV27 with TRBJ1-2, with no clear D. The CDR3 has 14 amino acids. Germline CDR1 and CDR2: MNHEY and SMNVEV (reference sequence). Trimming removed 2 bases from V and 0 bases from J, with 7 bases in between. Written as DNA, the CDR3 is TGTGCCAGCAGTTTAACCCTAGCTAACTATGGCTACACCTTC. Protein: CASSLTLANYGYTF.

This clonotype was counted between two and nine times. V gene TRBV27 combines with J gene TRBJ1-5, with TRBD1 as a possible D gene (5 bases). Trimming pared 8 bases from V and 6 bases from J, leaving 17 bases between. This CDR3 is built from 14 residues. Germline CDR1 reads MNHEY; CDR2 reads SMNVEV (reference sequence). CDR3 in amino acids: CASAPGTELQPQHF. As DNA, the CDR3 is TGTGCCAGCGCCCCCGGGACGGAACTTCAGCCCCAGCATTTT.

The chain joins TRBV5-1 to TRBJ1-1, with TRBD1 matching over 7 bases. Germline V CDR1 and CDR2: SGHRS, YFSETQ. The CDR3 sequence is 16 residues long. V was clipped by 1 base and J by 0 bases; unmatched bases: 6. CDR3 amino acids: CASSLWLQGMNTEAFF. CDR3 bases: TGCGCCAGCAGCTTGTGGCTACAGGGGATGAACACTGAAGCTTTCTTT. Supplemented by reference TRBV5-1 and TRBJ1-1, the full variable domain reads KAGVTQTPRYLIKTRGQQVTLSCSPISGHRSVSWYQQTPGQGLQFLFEYFSETQRNKGNFPGRFSGRQFSNSRSEMNVSTLELGDSALYLCASSLWLQGMNTEAFFGQGTRLTVV.

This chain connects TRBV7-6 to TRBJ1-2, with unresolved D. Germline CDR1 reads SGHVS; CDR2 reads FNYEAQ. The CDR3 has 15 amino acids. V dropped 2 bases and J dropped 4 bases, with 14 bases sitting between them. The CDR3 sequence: CASSLNTGGIYGYTF. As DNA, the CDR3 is TGTGCCAGCAGCTTAAATACGGGAGGGATCTATGGCTACACCTTC.

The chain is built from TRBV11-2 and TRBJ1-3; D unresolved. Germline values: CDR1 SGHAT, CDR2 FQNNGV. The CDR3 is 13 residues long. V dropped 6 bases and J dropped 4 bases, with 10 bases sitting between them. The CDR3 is CASRLWRGNTIYF. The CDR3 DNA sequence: TGTGCCAGCAGATTATGGCGGGGAAACACCATATATTTT. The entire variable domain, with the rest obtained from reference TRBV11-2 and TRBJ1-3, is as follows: EAGVAQSPRYKIIEKRQSVAFWCNPISGHATLYWYQQILGQGPKLLIQFQNNGVVDDSQLPKDRFSAERLKGVDSTLKIQPAKLEDSAVYLCASRLWRGNTIYFGEGSWLTVV.

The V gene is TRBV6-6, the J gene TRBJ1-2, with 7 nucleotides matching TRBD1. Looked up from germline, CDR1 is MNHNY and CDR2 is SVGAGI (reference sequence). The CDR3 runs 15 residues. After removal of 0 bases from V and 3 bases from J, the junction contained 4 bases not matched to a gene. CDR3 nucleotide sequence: TGTGCCAGCAGTTACTCAGGGACAGACTACTATGGCTACACCTTC. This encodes CASSYSGTDYYGYTF.